One and the same sample provided the 16 T cell receptor beta chains below, sequenced in a study of blood T cell repertoires in COVID-19. The protocol was immunoSEQ multiplex PCR, while the TCRdb copy is restricted to in-frame clones and leaves out a portion. The table shows 300,000 to 400,000 clones, with 87% occurring only once. Source material: peripheral blood. These receptors were collected from a woman between 45 and 60 years old with COVID-19, enrolled during active disease.

This chain joins TRBV7-9 and TRBJ1-4; the D is unclear. The germline V gene has CDR1 SEHNR and CDR2 FQNEAQ (reference sequence). The length of the CDR3 is 14 residues. The V end lost 3 bases, the J end lost 0 bases, and 5 bases lay between the germline ends. The CDR3 DNA reads as TGTGCCAGCAGCTTTAGAGCAACTAATGAAAAACTGTTTTTT. This codes for CASSFRATNEKLFF.

This chain connects TRBV11-2 to TRBJ1-1; D is undetermined. The CDR3 consists of 16 residues. V gave up 0 bases and J gave up 1 base, with 12 bases separating them. CDR1 SGHAT and CDR2 FQNNGV come from the germline V gene. CDR3 sequence (DNA): TGTGCCAGCAGCTTAGATCTCCTTCGGGGGAACACTGAAGCTTTCTTT. Protein: CASSLDLLRGNTEAFF.

The rearrangement joins TRBV5-4 to TRBJ1-6; TRBD1 agrees at 10 bases. This CDR3 has 16 amino acids. Trimming took 0 bases from V and 7 from J; bases not matched to a gene: 4. The germline CDR1 and CDR2 sequences are SGHNT and YYREEE (reference sequence). In nucleotides, the CDR3 is TGTGCCAGCAGCTTGGTTCGGACAGGGGGAAATTCACCCCTCCACTTT. Its translation is CASSLVRTGGNSPLHF.

J is TRBJ1-1 and V is TRBV18; D call uncertain. This CDR3 has 11 residues. CDR1 KGHSH and CDR2 LQKENI come from the germline V gene. Trimming removed 8 bases at V and 3 bases at J, with 7 bases between. CDR3 in DNA: TGTGCCAGCCGGTTGGACACTGAAGCTTTCTTT. As protein: CASRLDTEAFF.

The V gene is TRBV24-1, the J gene TRBJ1-2; 9 nucleotides match TRBD1. Germline V gene lookup returns CDR1 KGHDR and CDR2 SFDVKD. V shed 4 bases and J 8 bases; nucleotides not matched to a gene: 4. The CDR3 runs to 13 residues. The CDR3 DNA reads TGTGCCACCAGTGACTACAGGGGGCAGGGCTACACCTTC. Protein product: CATSDYRGQGYTF.

This clone was detected a few times. The chain carries TRBV5-4 and TRBJ2-5; the match to TRBD2 covers 8 bases. V lost 4 bases and J lost 5; bases outside the gene matches: 10. Germline V gives CDR1 SGHNT, CDR2 YYREEE (reference sequence). This CDR3 has 15 amino acids. CDR3 region: CASSQTSGRIETQYF. The DNA of the CDR3 is TGTGCCAGCAGCCAAACGAGCGGGAGAATCGAGACCCAGTACTTC.

The chain combines TRBV19 with TRBJ1-2; D is ambiguous. Trimming removed 6 bases from V and 4 bases from J, with 15 bases in between. The CDR3 length is 14 residues. The V gene's germline CDR1 is LNHDA and CDR2 SQIVND (reference sequence). CDR3 sequence: CASSPGQLFYGYTF. The CDR3 DNA reads TGTGCCAGTAGCCCGGGTCAGCTATTCTATGGCTACACCTTC.

This clone has just one count. The gene calls are TRBV5-1 and TRBJ2-1, with 13 bases lining up with TRBD2. Looked up from germline, CDR1 is SGHRS and CDR2 is YFSETQ. The CDR3 is 17 residues long. The J segment lost 0 bases and the V segment lost 4 bases, leaving 4 bases of the junction unmatched. The CDR3: CASSVGLAGSSYNEQFF. CDR3 in DNA: TGCGCCAGCAGCGTGGGACTAGCGGGAAGCTCCTACAATGAGCAGTTCTTC.

The chain joins TRBV5-1 to TRBJ2-1, with 11 bases fitting TRBD1. Germline V gives CDR1 SGHRS, CDR2 YFSETQ. The CDR3 has 17 residues. After removal of 4 bases from V and 8 bases from J, the junction contained 14 bases not matched to a gene. DNA of the CDR3: TGCGCCAGCAGCAAATACAACCGGGACAGGGGGTTAGATGAGCAGTTCTTC. Translation: CASSKYNRDRGLDEQFF.

This rearrangement joins TRBV25-1 to TRBJ2-5; 8 nucleotides match TRBD2. With 3 bases clipped from V and 4 bases from J, the junction kept 4 bases outside the gene matches. The germline V gene has CDR1 MGHDK and CDR2 SYGVNS. The CDR3 length is 14 residues. The CDR3 spells CASSDRRGGETQYF. The DNA of the CDR3 is TGTGCCAGCAGTGATCGCCGGGGGGGAGAGACCCAGTACTTC.

The J gene is TRBJ2-1, the V gene TRBV4-1; 8 bases agree with TRBD2. V lost 0 bases, J lost 3 bases, and 7 bases stayed unmatched. Looked up from germline, CDR1 is MGHRA and CDR2 is YSYEKL. The CDR3 runs to 17 residues. The CDR3, as DNA: TGCGCCAGCAGCCAAGACTATGAGCGGGAGCTCTACAATGAGCAGTTCTTC. As protein: CASSQDYERELYNEQFF.

The V call is TRBV5-8, the J call TRBJ2-2; D is undetermined. Germline V lookup: CDR1 SGHTS, CDR2 YDEGEE. V lost 4 bases and J lost 6, with 16 bases in between. This CDR3 is 15 amino acids long. The CDR3 DNA sequence: TGTGCCAGCAGCGCGAGGTTGACCTACGCCGGGGAGCTGTTTTTT. Its translation is CASSARLTYAGELFF.

The J gene is TRBJ2-7, the V gene TRBV6-5, with D possibly being TRBD2 (5 bases). V dropped 8 bases and J dropped 2 bases, with 19 bases sitting between them. The length of the CDR3 is 15 residues. Germline assignment: CDR1 MNHEY and CDR2 SVGAGI. DNA of the CDR3: TGTGCCAGCGCTCGGGGTTCAAAAACAGCCTACGAGCAGTACTTC. This codes for CASARGSKTAYEQYF.

This clone was seen once. The V call is TRBV13, the J call TRBJ2-1; TRBD2 aligns across 10 bases. The CDR3 totals 17 residues. The V and J ends lost 1 base and 3 bases, in that order; junction bases with no gene match: 6. In germline, CDR1 is PRHDT, CDR2 FYEKMQ (reference sequence). The chain's CDR3 is CASSLVLAGAHYNEQFF. The DNA for the CDR3 is TGTGCCAGCAGCTTAGTCCTAGCGGGAGCCCACTACAATGAGCAGTTCTTC.

The chain couples TRBV19 to TRBJ2-7, with 9 bases lining up with TRBD1. CDR3 size: 14 residues. J lost 3 bases, V lost 10 bases, and 10 bases had no gene match. Per the germline V gene, CDR1 is LNHDA and CDR2 is SQIVND (reference sequence). In DNA form, the CDR3 reads TGTGCCACCAGCTCGGGACAGGGCCGCTACGAGCAGTACTTC. This gives the protein CATSSGQGRYEQYF.

V gene TRBV7-9 combines with J gene TRBJ2-3, with 9 bases aligning to TRBD2. The germline CDR1 and CDR2 sequences are SEHNR and FQNEAQ (reference sequence). Losses at the gene ends were 10 bases for V and 4 bases for J; bases not matched to a gene: 6. The CDR3 totals 13 residues. CDR3 loop: CAMGGLASDTQYF. CDR3 sequence (DNA): TGTGCCATGGGGGGACTAGCATCAGATACGCAGTATTTT. The full variable domain, rest sourced from reference TRBV7-9 and TRBJ2-3, is DTGVSQNPRHKITKRGQNVTFRCDPISEHNRLYWYRQTLGQGPEFLTYFQNEAQLEKSRLLSDRFSAERPKGSFSTLEIQRTEQGDSAMYLCAMGGLASDTQYFGPGTRLTVL.